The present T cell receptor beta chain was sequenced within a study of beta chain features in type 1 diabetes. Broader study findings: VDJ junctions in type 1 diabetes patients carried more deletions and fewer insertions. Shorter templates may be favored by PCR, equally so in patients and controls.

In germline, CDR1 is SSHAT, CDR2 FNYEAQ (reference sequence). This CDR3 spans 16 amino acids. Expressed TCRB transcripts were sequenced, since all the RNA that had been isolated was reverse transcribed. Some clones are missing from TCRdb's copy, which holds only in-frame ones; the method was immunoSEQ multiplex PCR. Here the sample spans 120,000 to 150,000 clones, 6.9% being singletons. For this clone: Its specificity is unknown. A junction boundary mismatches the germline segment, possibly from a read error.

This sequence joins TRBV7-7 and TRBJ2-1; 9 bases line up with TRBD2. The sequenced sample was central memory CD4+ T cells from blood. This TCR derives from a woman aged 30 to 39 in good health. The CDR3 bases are TGTGCTAGCAGCTTAGGGGTTAGCGGGAGTCTGGATGAGCAGTTCTTC. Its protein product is CASSLGVSGSLDEQFF.